The clone carrying this T cell receptor beta chain was counted a few times. Its antigen is not identified. The data originate from a study of T cell responses to AZD1222 COVID-19 vaccine. Findings of the study overall: Seropositive status at baseline applied to only a handful of AZD1222 recipients.

Profiling relied on immunoSEQ multiplex PCR, and the TCRdb table lists in-frame clones only, not all of them. The profile shows nearly 110,000 clones, over 80% of them singletons. Germline values: CDR1 LNHNV, CDR2 YYDKDF (reference sequence). The junction had 3 bases not matched to a gene; V was cut back by 0 bases and J by 0 bases. This CDR3 has 17 residues. The chain has TRBV15 and TRBJ2-2; 8 bases line up with TRBD2. This sequence originates from an adult who received the AZD1222 COVID-19 vaccine. The sequenced sample was peripheral blood, obtained 28 days after the second AZD1222 dose. CDR3: CATSRDHSGANTGELFF. The DNA of the CDR3 is TGTGCCACCAGCAGAGATCATAGCGGGGCGAACACCGGGGAGCTGTTTTTT.